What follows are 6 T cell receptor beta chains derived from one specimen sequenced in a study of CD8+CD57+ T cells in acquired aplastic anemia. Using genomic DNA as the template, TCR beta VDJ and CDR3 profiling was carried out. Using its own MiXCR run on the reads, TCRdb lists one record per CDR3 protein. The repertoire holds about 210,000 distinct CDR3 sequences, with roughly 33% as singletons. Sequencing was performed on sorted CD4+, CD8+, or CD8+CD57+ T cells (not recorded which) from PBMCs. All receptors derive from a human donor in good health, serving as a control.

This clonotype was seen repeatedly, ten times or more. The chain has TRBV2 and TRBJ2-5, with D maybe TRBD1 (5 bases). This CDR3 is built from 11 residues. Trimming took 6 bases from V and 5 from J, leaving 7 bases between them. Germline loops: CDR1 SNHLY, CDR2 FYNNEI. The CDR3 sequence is CASRKGETQYF. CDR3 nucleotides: TGTGCCAGCAGAAAGGGGGAGACCCAGTACTTC.

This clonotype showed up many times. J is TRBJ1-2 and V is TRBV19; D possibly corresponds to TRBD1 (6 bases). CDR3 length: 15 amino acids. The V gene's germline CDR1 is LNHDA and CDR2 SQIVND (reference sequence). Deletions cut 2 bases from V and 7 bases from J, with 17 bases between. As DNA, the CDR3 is TGTGCCAGTAGTATATCGGTCGTGGGGGCCGGTGGCTACACCTTC. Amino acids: CASSISVVGAGGYTF.

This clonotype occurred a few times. CDR3 sequence: CAWTRIRKANYGYTF. The CDR3 DNA sequence: TGTGCCTGGACCCGCATCAGAAAAGCTAACTATGGCTACACCTTC. The chain is built from TRBV30 and TRBJ1-2; D remains ambiguous. The germline V gene encodes CDR1 GTSNPN and CDR2 SVGIG (reference sequence). The CDR3 covers 15 residues. With 4 bases removed from V and 0 bases from J, the gap between germline ends came to 15 bases.

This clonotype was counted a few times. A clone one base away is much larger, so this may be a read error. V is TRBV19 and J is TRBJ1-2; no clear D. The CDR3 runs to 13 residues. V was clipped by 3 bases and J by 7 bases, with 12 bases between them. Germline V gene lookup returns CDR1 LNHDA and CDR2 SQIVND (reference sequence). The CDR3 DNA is TGTGCCAGTAGTATCGCCGGCGTTTCTGGCTACACCTTC. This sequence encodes CASSIAGVSGYTF.

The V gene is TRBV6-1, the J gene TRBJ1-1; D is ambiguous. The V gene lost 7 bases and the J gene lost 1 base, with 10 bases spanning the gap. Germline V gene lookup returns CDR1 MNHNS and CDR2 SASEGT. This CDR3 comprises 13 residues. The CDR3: CASTEGWNTEAFF. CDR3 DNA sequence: TGTGCCAGCACTGAGGGCTGGAACACTGAAGCTTTCTTT.

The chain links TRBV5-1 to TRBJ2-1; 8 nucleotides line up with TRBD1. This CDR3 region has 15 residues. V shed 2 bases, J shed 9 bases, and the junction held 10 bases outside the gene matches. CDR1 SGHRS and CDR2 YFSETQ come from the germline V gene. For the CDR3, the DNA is TGCGCCAGCAGCTTCGTCGGGACAGGCCGAGGTGAGCAGTTCTTC. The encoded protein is CASSFVGTGRGEQFF.